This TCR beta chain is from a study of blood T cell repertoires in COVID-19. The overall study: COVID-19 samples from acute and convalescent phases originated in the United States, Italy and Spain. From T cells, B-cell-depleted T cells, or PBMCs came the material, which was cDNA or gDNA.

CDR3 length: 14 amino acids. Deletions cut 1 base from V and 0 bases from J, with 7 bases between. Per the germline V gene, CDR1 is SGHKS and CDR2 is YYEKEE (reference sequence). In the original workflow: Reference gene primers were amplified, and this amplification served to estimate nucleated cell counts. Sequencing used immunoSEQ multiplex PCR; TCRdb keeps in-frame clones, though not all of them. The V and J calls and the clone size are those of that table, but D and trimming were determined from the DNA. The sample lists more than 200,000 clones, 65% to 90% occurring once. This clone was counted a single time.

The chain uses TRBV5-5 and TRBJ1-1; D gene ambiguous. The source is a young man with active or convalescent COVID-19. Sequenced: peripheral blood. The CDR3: CASSLHTMNTEAFF. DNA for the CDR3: TGTGCCAGCAGCTTGCACACCATGAACACTGAAGCTTTCTTT. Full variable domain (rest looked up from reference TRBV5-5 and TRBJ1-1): DAGVTQSPTHLIKTRGQQVTLRCSPISGHKSVSWYQQVLGQGPQFIFQYYEKEERGRGNFPDRFSARQFPNYSSELNVNALLLGDSALYLCASSLHTMNTEAFFGQGTRLTVV.